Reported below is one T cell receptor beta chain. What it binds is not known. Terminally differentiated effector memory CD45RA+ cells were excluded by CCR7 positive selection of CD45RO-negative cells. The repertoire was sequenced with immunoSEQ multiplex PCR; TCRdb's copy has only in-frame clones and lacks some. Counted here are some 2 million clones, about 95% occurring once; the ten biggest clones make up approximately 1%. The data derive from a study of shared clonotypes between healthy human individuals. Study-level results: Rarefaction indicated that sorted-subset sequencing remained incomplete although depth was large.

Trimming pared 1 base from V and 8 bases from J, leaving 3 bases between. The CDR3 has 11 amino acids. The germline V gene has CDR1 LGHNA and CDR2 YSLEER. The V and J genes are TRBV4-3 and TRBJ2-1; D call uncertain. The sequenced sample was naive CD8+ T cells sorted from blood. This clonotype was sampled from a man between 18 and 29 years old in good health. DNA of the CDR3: TGCGCCAGCAGCCAAGGCCATGAGCAGTTCTTC. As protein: CASSQGHEQFF.